These 30 T cell receptor beta chains came from one sample sequenced in a study of metastatic and nonmetastatic thyroid tumors. All patients reached thyroid surgery having received no treatment beforehand. TCRdb re-called the PCR reads with MiXCR. The table has about 15,000 clones, roughly 19% seen once. Sequenced material: blood. These receptors were taken from a female donor with papillary thyroid cancer or a benign thyroid nodule (not recorded which). Some clones in this sample may be carry-over from other donors' samples.

This chain connects TRBV7-2 to TRBJ1-2; the D is unclear. Looked up from germline, CDR1 is SGHTA and CDR2 is FQGNSA. CDR3 size: 14 residues. The germline V and J ends were trimmed by 1 base and 2 bases, with 8 bases remaining between them. The CDR3 DNA is TGTGCCAGCAGCTTAGGCCCACAAAACTATGGCTACACCTTC. This gives the protein CASSLGPQNYGYTF.

This clone qualifies as medium-sized. The rearrangement links TRBV6-1 to TRBJ2-7; D is tentatively TRBD1 or TRBD2 (5 bases each). V was cut by 6 bases and J by 2 bases, with 14 bases left in between. CDR1 MNHNS and CDR2 SASEGT come from the germline V gene. CDR3 size: 14 residues. CDR3 DNA: TGTGCCAGCAGCGGGACGTACCAGACCTACGAGCAGTACTTC. Its protein is CASSGTYQTYEQYF.

A word on this clone: In this CDR3 the conserved last residue, phenylalanine or tryptophan, is missing, so a read error is likely. The V gene is TRBV28, the J gene TRBJ1-1, with TRBD1 identical over 10 bases. The trim removed 6 bases at V and 11 bases at J, leaving 12 bases unmatched. The CDR3 loop spans 14 amino acids. The germline V gene has CDR1 MDHEN and CDR2 SYDVKM. CDR3 residues: CASRPGTGAALAFV. The CDR3 DNA sequence: TGTGCCAGCAGGCCAGGGACAGGGGCAGCGTTGGCTTTCGTT.

This clone was counted a few times. The chain joins TRBV6-5 to TRBJ2-7; 7 nucleotides line up with TRBD1. Germline CDR1 reads MNHEY; CDR2 reads SVGAGI. The junction had 11 bases not matched to a gene; V was cut back by 3 bases and J by 6 bases. This CDR3 spans 15 amino acids. The CDR3 reads CASSYSRARGIEQYF. The CDR3, as DNA: TGTGCCAGCAGTTATTCTCGGGCCAGGGGGATCGAGCAGTACTTC.

Within the sample, this clone is medium-sized (0.01 to 0.1%). This chain connects TRBV7-3 to TRBJ2-3; 7 bases agree with TRBD2. CDR1 is SGHTA, CDR2 FQGTGA, per germline. With 5 bases clipped from V and 2 bases from J, the junction kept 4 bases outside the gene matches. This CDR3 has 14 residues. The CDR3 loop reads CASSPLADTDTQYF. CDR3 sequence (DNA): TGTGCCAGCAGCCCGCTAGCGGACACAGATACGCAGTATTTT. The variable domain in full, completed from reference TRBV7-3 and TRBJ2-3, reads GAGVSQTPSNKVTEKGKYVELRCDPISGHTALYWYRQSLGQGPEFLIYFQGTGAADDSGLPNDRFFAVRPEGSVSTLKIQRTERGDSAVYLCASSPLADTDTQYFGPGTRLTVL.

For this clone: The same CDR3 arises from other DNA sequences in this sample as well. The V and J genes are TRBV4-3 and TRBJ1-1; no clear D gene. Trimming took 4 bases from V and 0 from J, leaving 6 bases between them. The CDR3 contains 13 residues. From germline, CDR1 is LGHNA and CDR2 YSLEER. This CDR3 reads CASSRVLNTEAFF. In DNA form, the CDR3 reads TGCGCCAGCAGCCGAGTCTTGAACACTGAAGCTTTCTTT.

There are a few counts of this clone. The chain carries TRBV6-1 and TRBJ1-5; TRBD1 is a possible D gene (5 bases). The germline V and J ends were trimmed by 8 bases and 2 bases, with 10 bases remaining between them. The CDR3 is made up of 13 amino acids. Germline V gene sequence: CDR1 MNHNS, CDR2 SASEGT. For the CDR3, the DNA is TGTGCCAGCGAGACGGGGGGCAATCAGCCCCAGCATTTT. Its translation: CASETGGNQPQHF.

This clone was found a few times. This chain joins TRBV28 and TRBJ2-1; the D gene is possibly TRBD1 (5 bases). Germline V lookup: CDR1 MDHEN, CDR2 SYDVKM. This CDR3 is built from 14 residues. The V gene lost 5 bases and the J gene lost 4 bases, with 12 bases spanning the gap. In DNA form, the CDR3 reads TGTGCCAGCAGTCTACAGGACACTTACAATGAGCAGTTCTTC. Its translation: CASSLQDTYNEQFF.

The rearrangement links TRBV7-3 to TRBJ2-2; D gene uncertain. V was trimmed by 2 bases and J by 4 bases, leaving 14 bases between them. This CDR3 has 16 amino acids. Germline values: CDR1 SGHTA, CDR2 FQGTGA. The CDR3 DNA reads TGTGCCAGCAGCTTAGCTCCGGGTACGGGCACCGGGGAGCTGTTTTTT. Translation gives CASSLAPGTGTGELFF.

By share, this clone ranks as medium-sized (0.01 to 0.1%). The V and J genes are TRBV7-9 and TRBJ1-1; D unclear. Germline-derived CDR1 and CDR2 are SEHNR and FQNEAQ (reference sequence). The CDR3 has 14 residues. V lost 6 bases and J lost 1, with 12 bases in between. The CDR3 DNA is TGTGCCAGCAGGTCCGATGGAGCGAACACTGAAGCTTTCTTT. Its translation: CASRSDGANTEAFF.

This clone has a count of ten or more. The rearrangement uses TRBV11-2 and TRBJ2-1; D is unresolved. Germline CDR1 and CDR2: SGHAT and FQNNGV. The CDR3 runs 17 residues. The germline V and J ends were trimmed by 0 bases and 0 bases, with 12 bases remaining between them. The CDR3 bases are TGTGCCAGCAGCTTAGATCACGATTACCCCTCCTACAATGAGCAGTTCTTC. Amino acids: CASSLDHDYPSYNEQFF. Full variable domain (missing parts from reference TRBV11-2 and TRBJ2-1): EAGVAQSPRYKIIEKRQSVAFWCNPISGHATLYWYQQILGQGPKLLIQFQNNGVVDDSQLPKDRFSAERLKGVDSTLKIQPAKLEDSAVYLCASSLDHDYPSYNEQFFGPGTRLTVL.

This clone is labeled medium-sized. The chain couples TRBV28 to TRBJ1-2; 10 bases line up with TRBD1. CDR1 is MDHEN, CDR2 SYDVKM, per germline. The CDR3 is made up of 14 amino acids. V dropped 6 bases and J dropped 5; count of bases not matched to a gene: 6. In DNA form, the CDR3 reads TGTGCCAGCAGCCAGACAGGGGGCTGGTATGGCTACACCTTC. Encoded protein: CASSQTGGWYGYTF.

This clone was detected only a few times. The chain is built from TRBV6-1 and TRBJ1-6, with D possibly TRBD1 on 5 matching bases. V lost 6 bases and J lost 12, with 15 bases in between. Germline V gene sequence: CDR1 MNHNS, CDR2 SASEGT. The CDR3 covers 13 residues. As DNA, the CDR3 is TGTGCCAGCAGCGCCTACGTTAGGGGACCCCTCCACTTT. Amino acids: CASSAYVRGPLHF.

This clone was counted ten times or more. The chain joins TRBV2 to TRBJ2-1; 11 bases line up with TRBD1. V lost 6 bases to trimming and J lost 4 bases; unmatched junction nucleotides: 5. CDR3 size: 15 residues. Germline V gene sequence: CDR1 SNHLY, CDR2 FYNNEI. The CDR3 here is CASSADRGLYNEQFF. DNA of the CDR3: TGTGCCAGCAGCGCGGACAGGGGGCTGTACAATGAGCAGTTCTTC.

This clone came up many times. Other DNA sequences in the same sample also yield this CDR3. The rearrangement links TRBV18 to TRBJ1-5; D is undetermined. There are 15 residues in the CDR3. CDR1 KGHSH and CDR2 LQKENI come from the germline V gene. Trimming stripped 3 bases from V and 5 bases from J, with 14 bases between. The CDR3 spells CASSPTFGPDQPQHF. CDR3 DNA: TGTGCCAGCTCACCCACATTTGGGCCGGATCAGCCCCAGCATTTT. Complete variable domain (other parts from reference TRBV18 and TRBJ1-5): NAGVMQNPRHLVRRRGQEARLRCSPMKGHSHVYWYRQLPEEGLKFMVYLQKENIIDESGMPKERFSAEFPKEGPSILRIQQVVRGDSAAYFCASSPTFGPDQPQHFGDGTRLSIL.

The chain has TRBV7-2 and TRBJ2-7; D is uncertain. There are 13 residues in the CDR3. Per germline, CDR1 SGHTA and CDR2 FQGNSA. V was pared by 2 bases and J by 2 bases, with 7 bases between. The CDR3 DNA reads as TGTGCCAGCAGCTTATCACAAACCTACGAGCAGTACTTC. It codes for CASSLSQTYEQYF.

V gene TRBV11-1 combines with J gene TRBJ1-5, with D possibly TRBD1 on 6 matching bases. The germline gives CDR1 SGHAT, CDR2 FQDESV (reference sequence). CDR3 length: 16 residues. Trimming pared 5 bases from V and 1 base from J, leaving 15 bases between. CDR3 in amino acids: CASSPGQGTSNQPQHF. The CDR3 region has the DNA TGTGCCAGCAGCCCAGGGCAGGGGACAAGCAATCAGCCCCAGCATTTT.

This clone was recorded at least ten times. Given a much more abundant clone one base away, this may be a read error. The same CDR3 can be traced to other DNA sequences in this sample. The chain is built from TRBV7-9 and TRBJ1-2, with 7 positions matching TRBD1. CDR3 size: 15 residues. CDR1 and CDR2 from the germline V gene are SEHNR and FQNEAQ (reference sequence). V lost 3 bases, J lost 14 bases, and 18 bases stayed unmatched. The CDR3 coding sequence is TGTGCCAGCAGCTTCGACCTCGGAGCAGGGGGATTTCGTACCTTC. Translation: CASSFDLGAGGFRTF.

The chain employs TRBV7-8 and TRBJ2-7; 11 nucleotides agree with TRBD2. Trimming removed 0 bases from V and 6 bases from J; junction bases left unmatched: 10. The V gene's germline CDR1 is SGHVS and CDR2 FQNEAQ. This CDR3 has 17 residues. The DNA for the CDR3 is TGTGCCAGCAGCTTAGCCACTAGCGGGAGTGCCTTGCCCGAGCAGTACTTC. This translates into CASSLATSGSALPEQYF.

There are many counts of this clone. The chain carries TRBV28 and TRBJ2-1; 9 nucleotides match TRBD2. From germline, CDR1 is MDHEN and CDR2 SYDVKM. CDR3 size: 15 residues. The ends lost 5 bases at V and 4 bases at J; junction bases unmatched: 6. The CDR3 DNA follows: TGTGCCAGCAGTCCAGGCGGGAGGGATTACAATGAGCAGTTCTTC. Translation gives CASSPGGRDYNEQFF.

On this clone: It is likely a read error, because the conserved phenylalanine at the end of the CDR3 is missing. The chain combines TRBV28 with TRBJ2-1; 9 bases fit TRBD2. This CDR3 region has 15 residues. Germline CDR1 MDHEN, CDR2 SYDVKM. Here the CDR3 reads CANSPLAGTYNEQFL. In DNA form, the CDR3 reads TGTGCCAACAGTCCACTAGCGGGTACTTACAATGAGCAGTTCCTC.

This clone is deemed medium-sized. Within the sample, other DNA sequences also encode this same CDR3. The gene calls are TRBV20-1 and TRBJ2-3; possibly TRBD1 or TRBD2 for D (5 bases each). The CDR3 totals 14 residues. CDR1 and CDR2 (germline): DFQATT, SNEGSKA (reference sequence). Trimming cost V 6 bases and J 2 bases, with 15 bases left between them. CDR3 in amino acids: CSAGERGFTDTQYF. CDR3 DNA sequence: TGCAGTGCGGGGGAGAGGGGATTCACAGATACGCAGTATTTT.

The rearrangement uses TRBV5-1 and TRBJ2-7; D may be TRBD1 (6 bases). The CDR3 extends over 14 amino acids. Trimming removed 2 bases at V and 5 bases at J, with 14 bases between. Germline CDR1 is SGHRS and CDR2 is YFSETQ. The CDR3 sequence is CASSFQGNTHEQYF. For the CDR3, the DNA is TGCGCCAGCAGCTTCCAGGGGAATACCCACGAGCAGTACTTC.

The chain carries TRBV7-8 and TRBJ1-5; 7 bases map to TRBD1. CDR3 length: 16 residues. V was pared by 4 bases and J by 13 bases, with 19 bases of the junction left unmatched. CDR1 is SGHVS and CDR2 is FQNEAQ in the germline V gene. Written as DNA, the CDR3 is TGTGCCAGCAGCTCAATACAGGTCCTGGAGGGACAGCAACAGCATTTT. Translated, it gives CASSSIQVLEGQQQHF.

This clone rates as medium-sized. The rearrangement uses TRBV6-5 and TRBJ2-7; TRBD2 might be the D (6 bases). The germline CDR1 and CDR2 sequences are MNHEY and SVGAGI. V gave up 0 bases and J gave up 2 bases, with 14 bases separating them. This CDR3 has 16 amino acids. DNA of the CDR3: TGTGCCAGCAGTTACTCGTCGGGCGGGAAGCCCTACGAGCAGTACTTC. Amino acids: CASSYSSGGKPYEQYF.

The chain recombines TRBV11-2 with TRBJ2-7; 11 positions match TRBD2. The V segment lost 1 base and the J segment 2 bases; nucleotides outside the gene matches: 7. Germline-derived CDR1 and CDR2 are SGHAT and FQNNGV. The length of the CDR3 is 17 residues. The CDR3 bases are TGTGCCAGCAGCTTAGGGTTGGGTAGCGGGGGGGCCTACGAGCAGTACTTC. Encoded protein: CASSLGLGSGGAYEQYF. Complete variable domain (other parts from reference TRBV11-2 and TRBJ2-7): EAGVAQSPRYKIIEKRQSVAFWCNPISGHATLYWYQQILGQGPKLLIQFQNNGVVDDSQLPKDRFSAERLKGVDSTLKIQPAKLEDSAVYLCASSLGLGSGGAYEQYFGPGTRLTVT.

V and J are TRBV20-1 and TRBJ1-1; possibly TRBD1 for D (5 bases). The CDR3 spans 13 residues. Germline CDR1 DFQATT, CDR2 SNEGSKA (reference sequence). V was cut by 2 bases and J by 3 bases, with 10 bases left in between. The CDR3 loop reads CSARRGFDTEAFF. DNA for the CDR3: TGCAGTGCTAGAAGGGGATTTGACACTGAAGCTTTCTTT.

The V gene is TRBV7-6, the J gene TRBJ2-6; tentatively, D is TRBD1 (5 bases). CDR3 length equals 17 residues. Trimming took off 5 bases at V and 9 bases at J, with 23 bases between the two ends. Germline V CDR1 and CDR2: SGHVS, FNYEAQ. The CDR3 sequence: CASSPNSDNSGFNVLTF. CDR3 nucleotides: TGTGCCAGCAGCCCGAACTCGGACAACTCTGGGTTCAACGTCCTGACTTTC.

This clone is medium-sized within its sample. The chain uses TRBV6-5 and TRBJ1-6; a weak D match, TRBD1 (5 bases). Germline CDR1 MNHEY, CDR2 SVGAGI. This CDR3 has 17 amino acids. V dropped 4 bases and J dropped 3 bases, with 16 bases sitting between them. CDR3 in amino acids: CASSSGGWAFYNSPLHF. CDR3 nucleotide sequence: TGTGCCAGCAGTTCCGGGGGGTGGGCGTTCTATAATTCACCCCTCCACTTT.

This clone was seen ten or more times. V usage is TRBV4-3 and J usage is TRBJ2-3; 9 nucleotides match TRBD2. V lost 0 bases to trimming and J lost 0 bases; unmatched junction nucleotides: 7. CDR1 LGHNA and CDR2 YSLEER come from the germline V gene. The CDR3 is made up of 18 amino acids. This chain's CDR3 is CASSQDPSGTSSTDTQYF. The CDR3 DNA is TGCGCCAGCAGCCAAGATCCTAGCGGGACTTCGAGCACAGATACGCAGTATTTT.